This T cell receptor beta chain was captured by sequencing in a study of T cell repertoires in cytomegalovirus infection. Study context: Carrying CMV and the relevant HLA type showed in public TCR beta signatures. Study conclusions and caveats: CMV-specific TCR beta clonotypes restricted by HLA-C dominated the ex vivo response. Carriers of CMV and the relevant HLA type were discriminated by public TCR beta frequency.

V lost 0 bases and J 8 bases, leaving 20 bases between the germline ends. This CDR3 comprises 17 residues. The germline gives CDR1 SGHDN, CDR2 FVKESK. On this clonotype itself: Its antigen is unidentified.

Each CDR3 protein is one row after TCRdb ran MiXCR on the reads. The data hold about 440,000 distinct CDR3 sequences, with roughly a third observed a single time. The clonotype originates from a human donor in good health (CMV status not recorded). Some clones in this sample may be carry-over from other donors' samples. Sequencing was carried out using PBMCs. V usage is TRBV14 and J usage is TRBJ2-1; D uncertain. This CDR3 reads CASSQDPGTNPNHEQFF. As DNA, the CDR3 is TGTGCCAGCAGCCAAGACCCAGGCACCAACCCCAACCATGAGCAGTTCTTC. Using reference TRBV14 and TRBJ2-1 for the parts outside the CDR3, the full variable domain is EAGVTQFPSHSVIEKGQTVTLRCDPISGHDNLYWYRRVMGKEIKFLLHFVKESKQDESGMPNNRFLAERTGGTYSTLKVQPAELEDSGVYFCASSQDPGTNPNHEQFFGPGTRLTVL.